These T cell receptor beta chains were read from a single sample in a study of blood T cell repertoires in COVID-19. Measured with immunoSEQ multiplex PCR; TCRdb has only the in-frame clones, and not every one. The sample consists of fewer than 70,000 clones, under 80% of them appearing once. The sample taken for sequencing was peripheral blood. The receptors here all came from a human donor in a cohort sampled during active COVID-19. Both conserved end residues are part of each CDR3. A D gene is named only where the DNA matches it firmly. Clone size is not always given. Where it is, it says once, few, many or a class for expanded clones.

TRBJ1-5,15,TRBD1,once,TRBV6-5,CASRGGQGASQPQHF,TGTGCCAGCAGGGGGGGACAGGGGGCAAGTCAGCCCCAGCATTTT
TRBJ1-4,15,.,few,TRBV4-1,CASSQSPGVGEKLFF,TGCGCCAGCAGCCAGAGTCCAGGGGTAGGTGAAAAACTGTTTTTT
TRBJ1-6,15,.,.,TRBV28,CAITPWGPYNSPLHF,TGTGCCATCACCCCCTGGGGCCCCTATAATTCACCCCTCCACTTT
TRBJ1-6,13,.,.,TRBV19,CASSIVSYSPLHF,TGTGCCAGTAGTATAGTCTCCTATTCACCCCTCCACTTT
TRBJ2-7,16,TRBD2,.,TRBV4-3,CASSQERRGGGYEQYF,TGCGCCAGCAGCCAAGAACGTCGGGGGGGTGGTTACGAGCAGTACTTC
TRBJ1-3,15,.,.,TRBV9,CASSVSDSSGNTIYF,TGTGCCAGCAGCGTAAGTGACAGCTCTGGAAACACCATATATTTT
TRBJ2-7,16,.,.,TRBV4-1,CASSQDEQSLSYEQYF,TGCGCCAGCAGCCAAGATGAACAGAGCCTCTCCTACGAGCAGTACTTC
TRBJ2-7,15,TRBD2,.,TRBV7-2,CASSGSGTRGYEQYF,TGTGCCAGCAGCGGCTCCGGGACTAGAGGCTACGAGCAGTACTTC
TRBJ2-1,16,TRBD2,.,TRBV2,CASSEGGGPKGYEQFF,TGTGCCAGCAGTGAAGGCGGGGGGCCCAAAGGATATGAGCAGTTCTTC
TRBJ1-3,15,.,.,TRBV6-2/TRBV6-3,CASSAGGLSGNTIYF,TGTGCCAGCAGCGCCGGGGGGCTCTCTGGAAACACCATATATTTT
TRBJ2-7,15,TRBD2,few,TRBV10-1,CASSERTSGTYEQYF,TGCGCCAGCAGTGAACGGACTAGCGGGACCTACGAGCAGTACTTC
TRBJ2-6,16,TRBD2,.,TRBV28,CASISGGATGANVLTF,TGTGCCAGCATTTCCGGGGGGGCAACTGGGGCCAACGTCCTGACTTTC
TRBJ1-4,15,.,.,TRBV30,CAWSVAVPGGEKLFF,TGTGCCTGGAGTGTAGCGGTGCCCGGCGGAGAAAAACTGTTTTTT
TRBJ1-1,13,.,few,TRBV6-2/TRBV6-3,CASSYAENTEAFF,TGTGCCAGCAGTTACGCAGAGAACACTGAAGCTTTCTTT
TRBJ2-7,13,TRBD1,.,TRBV10-3,CAAHGTGTYEQYF,TGTGCCGCGCACGGGACAGGAACCTACGAGCAGTACTTC
TRBJ1-4,15,TRBD1,.,TRBV5-1,CASSPGDSPNEKLFF,TGCGCCAGCAGCCCCGGGGACAGTCCTAATGAAAAACTGTTTTTT
TRBJ1-6,18,TRBD1,.,TRBV11-3,CASSLGVGQGAMDSPLHF,TGTGCCAGCAGCTTAGGGGTGGGACAGGGGGCAATGGATTCACCCCTCCACTTT
TRBJ2-5,17,.,.,TRBV2,CASSVYGGTGPSLTQYF,TGTGCCAGCAGTGTATACGGTGGGACTGGCCCTTCCCTGACCCAGTACTTC
TRBJ2-7,16,.,.,TRBV27,CASSLFGFGRTYEQYF,TGTGCCAGCAGTTTATTCGGGTTCGGCCGAACCTACGAGCAGTACTTC
TRBJ2-1,16,.,.,TRBV5-5,CASSLGGGGSFDEQFF,TGTGCCAGCAGCTTGGGCGGGGGCGGGTCCTTCGATGAGCAGTTCTTC
TRBJ2-7,15,TRBD2,.,TRBV7-2,CASSATTGTSTEQYF,TGTGCCAGCAGCGCCACGACCGGGACTAGTACCGAGCAGTACTTC
TRBJ2-5,14,TRBD2,.,TRBV6-2/TRBV6-3,CASSYGDYRETQYF,TGTGCCAGCAGTTATGGGGACTACAGGGAGACCCAGTACTTC
TRBJ2-7,17,TRBD2,.,TRBV18,CASSPETSGVNSYEQYF,TGTGCCAGCTCACCGGAGACTAGCGGGGTCAACTCCTACGAGCAGTACTTC
TRBJ2-7,15,TRBD1,.,TRBV19,CASSTLPGQNYEQYF,TGTGCCAGTAGTACCCTCCCGGGACAGAACTACGAGCAGTACTTC
TRBJ2-7,15,TRBD2,once,TRBV19,CASSITSGSTSEQYF,TGTGCCAGTAGTATAACTAGCGGGAGCACAAGCGAGCAGTACTTC
TRBJ2-7,15,TRBD1,.,TRBV9,CASSPWDSSSYEQYF,TGTGCCAGCAGCCCTTGGGACAGCAGCTCCTACGAGCAGTACTTC
TRBJ1-6,15,TRBD1,.,TRBV28,CASRPGQRYNSPLHF,TGTGCCAGCAGACCGGGACAGCGGTATAATTCACCCCTCCACTTT
TRBJ2-1,15,TRBD1,.,TRBV7-9,CASSPQPGQGNEQFF,TGTGCCAGCAGCCCTCAACCGGGACAGGGGAATGAGCAGTTCTTC
TRBJ1-2,14,.,few,TRBV19,CASSPAQGAYGYTF,TGTGCCAGTAGTCCAGCGCAGGGCGCCTATGGCTACACCTTC